The subject of this entry is one T cell receptor (beta chain). The source of the sample is a study of blood T cell repertoires in COVID-19. Authors' methods: Counts of nucleated cells, estimated from reference gene primer amplification, were obtained. Measured with immunoSEQ multiplex PCR; TCRdb has only the in-frame clones, and not every one. V and J calls and clone size are given by that table; D and trimming were obtained from the DNA. The sample shows about 300,000 clones, about four fifths of them seen only once. V was pared by 3 bases and J by 6 bases, with 15 bases between. Germline lookup yields CDR1 SGHNT and CDR2 YENEEA. CDR3 length equals 15 residues.

This chain connects TRBV11-3 to TRBJ2-1, with a tentative D call TRBD1 (6 bases). This sequence was found in a human donor with COVID-19, enrolled during active disease. The donor label of this sample is uncertain. Sample: peripheral blood. CDR3 sequence: CASSFNRDRGNEQFF. CDR3 bases: TGTGCCAGCAGCTTTAACAGGGATAGGGGCAATGAGCAGTTCTTC.